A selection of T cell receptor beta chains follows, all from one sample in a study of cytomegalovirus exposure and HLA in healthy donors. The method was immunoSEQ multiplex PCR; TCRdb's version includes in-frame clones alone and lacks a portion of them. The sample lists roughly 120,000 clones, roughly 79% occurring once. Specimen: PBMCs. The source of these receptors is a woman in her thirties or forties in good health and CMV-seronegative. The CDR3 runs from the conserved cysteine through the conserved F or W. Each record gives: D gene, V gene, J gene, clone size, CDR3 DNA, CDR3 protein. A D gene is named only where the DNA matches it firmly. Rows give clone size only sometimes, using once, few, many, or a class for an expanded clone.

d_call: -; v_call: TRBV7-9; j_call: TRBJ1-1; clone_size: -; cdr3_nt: TGTGCTGGGGCAGAGTCGAACACTGAAGCTTTCTTT; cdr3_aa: CAGAESNTEAFF
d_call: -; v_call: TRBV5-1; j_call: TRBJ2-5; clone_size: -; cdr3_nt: TGCGCCAGCAGCTTGGCTCCGGGGGAGACCCAGTACTTC; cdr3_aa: CASSLAPGETQYF
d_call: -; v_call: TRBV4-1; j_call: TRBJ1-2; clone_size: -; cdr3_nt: TGCGCCAGCAGCCAAGCCTCCGGGAGCCATGGCTACACCTTC; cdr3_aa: CASSQASGSHGYTF
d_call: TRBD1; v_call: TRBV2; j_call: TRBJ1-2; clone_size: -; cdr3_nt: TGTGCCAGCAGCCAGGGGGCAACTGGCTATGGCTACACCTTC; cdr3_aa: CASSQGATGYGYTF
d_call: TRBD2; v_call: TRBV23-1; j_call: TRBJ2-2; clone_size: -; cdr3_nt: TGCGCCAGCAGACTAGCCGGGACTAGTGTCGGTTCCCGCGCCACCGGGGAGCTGTTTTTT; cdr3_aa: CASRLAGTSVGSRATGELFF
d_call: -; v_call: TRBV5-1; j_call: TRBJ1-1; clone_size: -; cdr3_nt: TGCGCCAGCAGCTTGGAGTCAGGGGCCACTGAAGCTTTCTTT; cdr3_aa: CASSLESGATEAFF
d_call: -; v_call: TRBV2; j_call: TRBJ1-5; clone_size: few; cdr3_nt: TGTGCCAGTACAGGGACGAATAATCAGCCCCAGCATTTT; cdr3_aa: CASTGTNNQPQHF
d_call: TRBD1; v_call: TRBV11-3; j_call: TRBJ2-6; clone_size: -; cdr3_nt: TGTGCCAGCAGCTTCTCGTTTACAGGGGGCGCTGGGGCCAACGTCCTGACTTTC; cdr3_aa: CASSFSFTGGAGANVLTF
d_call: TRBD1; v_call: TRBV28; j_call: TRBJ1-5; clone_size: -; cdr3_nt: TGTGCCAGCAGTAGACAGGGAGGTAACAATCAGCCCCAGCATTTT; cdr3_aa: CASSRQGGNNQPQHF
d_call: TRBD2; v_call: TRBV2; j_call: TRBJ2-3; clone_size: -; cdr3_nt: TGTGCCAGCAGCACCCCGCGCGGACTAGCGGGGAGGGAAGATACGCAGTATTTT; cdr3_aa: CASSTPRGLAGREDTQYF
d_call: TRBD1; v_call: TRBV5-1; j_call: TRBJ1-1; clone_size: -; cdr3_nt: TGCGCCAGCAGCTGGACAGGGGGCAGAGACACTGAAGCTTTCTTT; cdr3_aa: CASSWTGGRDTEAFF
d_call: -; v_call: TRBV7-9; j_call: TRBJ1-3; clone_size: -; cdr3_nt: TGTGCCACGGGTATTGGGGGCGCCATCTCTGGAAACACCATATATTTT; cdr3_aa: CATGIGGAISGNTIYF
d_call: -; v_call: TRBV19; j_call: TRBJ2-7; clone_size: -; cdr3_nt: TGTGCCAGTAGTAGAGGGTTTGATTCCTACGAGCAGTACTTC; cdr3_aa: CASSRGFDSYEQYF
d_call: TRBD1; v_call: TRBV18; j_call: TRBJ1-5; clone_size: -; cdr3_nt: TGTGCCAGCTCACCAAGCCGTAGCACAGGGGCGAATAGCAATCAGCCCCAGCATTTT; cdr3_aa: CASSPSRSTGANSNQPQHF
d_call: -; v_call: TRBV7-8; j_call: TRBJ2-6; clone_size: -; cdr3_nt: TGTGCCTCCCGGTTTGCCGGGGCCAACGTCCTGACTTTC; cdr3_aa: CASRFAGANVLTF
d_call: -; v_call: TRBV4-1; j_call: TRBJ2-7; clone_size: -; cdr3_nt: TGCGCCAGCAGCCAAAGGACAGCCTACGAGCAGTACTTC; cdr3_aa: CASSQRTAYEQYF
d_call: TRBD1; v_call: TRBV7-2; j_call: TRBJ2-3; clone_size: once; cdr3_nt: TGTGCCACCCGACAGGGAGGCACAGATACGCAGTATTTT; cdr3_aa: CATRQGGTDTQYF
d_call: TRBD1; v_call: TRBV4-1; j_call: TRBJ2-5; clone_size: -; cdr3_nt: TGCGCCAGCAGCCGGGACAGGGGGCGCGGGACCCAGTACTTC; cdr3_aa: CASSRDRGRGTQYF
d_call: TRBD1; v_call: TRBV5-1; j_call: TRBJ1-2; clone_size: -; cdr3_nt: TGCGCCAGCAGCAAGGGACAGGGTAACTATGGCTACACCTTC; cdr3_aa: CASSKGQGNYGYTF
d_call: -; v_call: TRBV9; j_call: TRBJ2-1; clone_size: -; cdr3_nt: TGTGCCAGCAGCGTAGCTAGCAATGGAGCGCATGAGCAGTTCTTC; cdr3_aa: CASSVASNGAHEQFF
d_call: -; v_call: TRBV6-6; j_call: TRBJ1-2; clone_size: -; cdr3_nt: TGTGCCAGCAGTCCCCGTGCAGGGGAGCGAGGCTACACCTTC; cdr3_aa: CASSPRAGERGYTF
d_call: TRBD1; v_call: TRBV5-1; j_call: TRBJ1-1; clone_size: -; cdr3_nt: TGCGCCAGCAGTTACGAGGACAGGACGGAAGCTTTCTTT; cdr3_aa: CASSYEDRTEAFF
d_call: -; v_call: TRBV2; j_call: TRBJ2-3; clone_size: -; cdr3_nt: TGTGCCAGCAGTGGGCAGGTCGAATCAGATACGCAGTATTTT; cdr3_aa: CASSGQVESDTQYF
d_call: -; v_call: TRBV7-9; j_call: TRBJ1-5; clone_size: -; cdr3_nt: TGTGCAACCGGGGGGGGGAATCAGCCCCAGCATTTT; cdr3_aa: CATGGGNQPQHF
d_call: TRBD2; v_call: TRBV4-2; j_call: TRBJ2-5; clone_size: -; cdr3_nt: TGTGCCAGCAGTGATAGGACTAGCGGGAGTTTTGGAGAGACCCAGTACTTC; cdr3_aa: CASSDRTSGSFGETQYF
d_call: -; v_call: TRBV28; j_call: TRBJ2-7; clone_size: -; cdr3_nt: TGTGCCAGCAGTTTATCCCCTGACAGGCCGTACGAGCAGTACTTC; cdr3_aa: CASSLSPDRPYEQYF